The 31 T cell receptor beta chains below were found in one sample sequenced in a study of blood T cells in healthy people across ages (dated by TCRdb to between 2015 and 2017). The method was 5' RACE. Sequenced using an Illumina HiSeq 2500. A second PCR of roughly 7 to 12 cycles was run with a J-beta primer mix and a sample-barcoded 5' primer. Using fastp at Q25 and MiXCR, TCRdb reprocessed the public reads and kept productive beta chains. Each record represents a unique CDR3 protein, reported with the most common genes and DNA among its rows. This sample comprises roughly 2 million distinct CDR3 sequences, 40% to 55% of them detected only once. The ten largest clones take up less than 2.5% of the sample. The sequencing input was blood. These receptors all come from a middle-aged woman in good health.

This chain joins TRBV7-2 and TRBJ2-1; 12 bases fit TRBD2. With V trimmed by 4 bases and J by 0 bases, 7 bases remained unmatched. Looked up from germline, CDR1 is SGHTA and CDR2 is FQGNSA. The CDR3 consists of 18 residues. The CDR3 loop reads CASSSSGGGSSSYNEQFF. The CDR3, as DNA: TGTGCCAGCAGCTCTAGCGGGGGGGGATCTAGCTCCTACAATGAGCAGTTCTTC.

This clonotype occurred a few times. J is TRBJ2-1 and V is TRBV27; perhaps TRBD2 as D (6 bases). CDR1 is MNHEY and CDR2 is SMNVEV in the germline V gene (reference sequence). Trimming removed 10 bases at V and 7 bases at J, with 14 bases between. The CDR3 loop spans 12 amino acids. The CDR3 DNA reads TGTGCCATAGGAGGGGTTGGTAATGAGCAGTTCTTC. It specifies CAIGGVGNEQFF.

In this sample, this clonotype turned up many times. This chain uses TRBV7-3 with TRBJ2-1, with TRBD1 matching 7 bases. After removal of 5 bases from V and 5 bases from J, the junction contained 6 bases not matched to a gene. CDR3 length: 14 amino acids. The germline V gene encodes CDR1 SGHTA and CDR2 FQGTGA. The CDR3 nucleotides are TGTGCCAGCAGCATCGGACAGGCCCACAATGAGCAGTTCTTC. Translation: CASSIGQAHNEQFF.

V gene TRBV13 combines with J gene TRBJ2-7; possibly TRBD2 for D (7 bases). Germline V lookup: CDR1 PRHDT, CDR2 FYEKMQ (reference sequence). This CDR3 is 18 amino acids long. Trimming stripped 2 bases from V and 2 bases from J, with 22 bases between. The CDR3 nucleotides read TGTGCCAGCAGCTTAAGCCGCCCGGGGAGGGGGAGTCCCTACGAGCAGTACTTC. Protein sequence: CASSLSRPGRGSPYEQYF.

This chain links TRBV12-3 or TRBV12-4 with TRBJ1-2; the match to TRBD1 covers 9 bases. V was pared by 4 bases and J by 1 base, with 4 bases of the junction left unmatched. The CDR3 sequence is 15 residues long. As DNA, the CDR3 is TGTGCCAGCAGTTCAAACAGGGGGCGTAACTATGGCTACACCTTC. It is translated as CASSSNRGRNYGYTF.

This clonotype has only a few counts. The V and J genes are TRBV4-2 and TRBJ2-1; 8 positions agree with TRBD2. V lost 1 base to trimming and J lost 9 bases; unmatched junction nucleotides: 11. Germline lookup yields CDR1 LGHNA and CDR2 YNFKEQ. The CDR3 extends over 16 amino acids. CDR3 bases: TGTGCCAGCAGCCAAGTGACTGGCCGGGGGGGCCCTGAGCAGTTCTTC. Translated: CASSQVTGRGGPEQFF.

This clonotype was counted once. This rearrangement joins TRBV6-6 to TRBJ2-7; TRBD1 matches 8 bases. CDR1 and CDR2 from the germline V gene are MNHNY and SVGAGI (reference sequence). Germline trimming cut 5 bases from V and 2 bases from J; bases unmatched to any gene: 11. The CDR3 sequence is 16 residues long. The CDR3 region is CASSPKDRDKAYEQYF. The CDR3 DNA reads as TGTGCCAGCAGTCCAAAGGACAGGGATAAGGCCTACGAGCAGTACTTC.

CDR3 coding DNA: TGTGCCACCAGTGGTAAGGGACTCGGCGGGGGCTCCTACAATGAGCAGTTCTTC. This codes for CATSGKGLGGGSYNEQFF. The rearrangement uses TRBV24-1 and TRBJ2-1; 7 bases fit TRBD2. The germline V gene encodes CDR1 KGHDR and CDR2 SFDVKD. V lost 5 bases to trimming and J lost 0 bases; unmatched junction nucleotides: 12. CDR3 length: 18 residues.

The V and J genes are TRBV10-3 and TRBJ2-5, with D unclear. The CDR3 sequence is 17 residues long. V was shortened by 0 bases and J by 1 base, with 15 bases between the two germline ends. In germline, CDR1 is ENHRY, CDR2 SYGVKD. This chain's CDR3 is CAISESSDSTFQETQYF. The CDR3 region has the DNA TGTGCCATCAGTGAGTCGAGCGACTCCACGTTCCAAGAGACCCAGTACTTC.

The CDR3 spells CASSLALDSPLHF. CDR3 nucleotide sequence: TGTGCCAGCAGCTTAGCCCTGGACTCACCCCTCCACTTT. V is TRBV7-2 and J is TRBJ1-6; no firm D call. CDR3 length equals 13 residues. Trimming pared 0 bases from V and 10 bases from J, leaving 7 bases between. The germline CDR1 and CDR2 sequences are SGHTA and FQGNSA.

This clonotype was seen only a few times. The chain links TRBV4-2 to TRBJ2-1, with D perhaps matching TRBD2 (5 bases). Germline V gene lookup returns CDR1 LGHNA and CDR2 YNFKEQ. The CDR3 spans 18 residues. The germline V and J ends were trimmed by 2 bases and 4 bases, with 21 bases remaining between them. The CDR3 sequence is CASSQRRPSSGAYNEQFF. DNA of the CDR3: TGTGCCAGCAGCCAACGAAGGCCGTCGAGCGGCGCTTACAATGAGCAGTTCTTC.

This chain links TRBV2 with TRBJ2-6; D ambiguous. Germline loops: CDR1 SNHLY, CDR2 FYNNEI. Trimming shortened V by 7 bases and J by 1 base, and 8 bases separated the two germline ends. This CDR3 spans 14 amino acids. CDR3 bases: TGTGCCAGCAAGATAGTGTCTGGGGCCAACGTCCTGACTTTC. The encoded protein is CASKIVSGANVLTF.

The V and J genes are TRBV14 and TRBJ2-6, with D tentatively TRBD1 (6 bases). In germline, CDR1 is SGHDN, CDR2 FVKESK. The CDR3 has 15 residues. V gave up 4 bases and J gave up 4 bases, with 11 bases separating them. The CDR3 sequence: CASSPAGVGANVLTF. The CDR3 nucleotides are TGTGCCAGCAGCCCAGCAGGGGTCGGGGCCAACGTCCTGACTTTC.

DNA for the CDR3: TGCAGCGTTGATATAACCTACAATGAGCAGTTCTTC. It codes for CSVDITYNEQFF. The chain uses TRBV29-1 and TRBJ2-1; D not certain. This CDR3 region has 12 residues. Germline V gives CDR1 SQVTM, CDR2 ANQGSEA. V lost 3 bases and J 2 bases, leaving 5 bases between the germline ends.

This clonotype was counted only a few times. This rearrangement joins TRBV4-1 to TRBJ2-5; the D is unclear. Germline assignment: CDR1 MGHRA and CDR2 YSYEKL. Trimming took off 4 bases at V and 5 bases at J, with 14 bases between the two ends. CDR3 length equals 14 residues. The DNA of the CDR3 is TGCGCCAGCAGCCCTGTTAGGGATCGGGAGACCCAGTACTTC. Its translation is CASSPVRDRETQYF.

The chain couples TRBV14 to TRBJ2-5; D is uncertain. Deletions cut 5 bases from V and 11 bases from J, with 21 bases between. In germline, CDR1 is SGHDN, CDR2 FVKESK. This CDR3 is 14 amino acids long. DNA for the CDR3: TGTGCCAGCAGCGCAGTGGGTGACTTCTACGGGCAGTACTTC. It codes for CASSAVGDFYGQYF.

This chain joins TRBV12-3 or TRBV12-4 and TRBJ2-3, with D tentatively TRBD1 or TRBD2 (5 bases each). V lost 8 bases, J lost 4 bases, and 19 bases lay in between. The CDR3 totals 15 residues. The CDR3: CASARYRDPSDTQYF. Written as DNA, the CDR3 is TGTGCCAGCGCACGCTACCGGGACCCCTCAGATACGCAGTATTTT.

The chain combines TRBV6-1 with TRBJ1-1; D is uncertain. V lost 1 base and J 3 bases, leaving 15 bases between the germline ends. The CDR3 has 16 amino acids. From germline, CDR1 is MNHNS and CDR2 SASEGT. CDR3 nucleotide sequence: TGTGCCAGCAGTGAAGGTAAAGACTTTTTGGACACTGAAGCTTTCTTT. This sequence encodes CASSEGKDFLDTEAFF.

The chain links TRBV7-8 to TRBJ2-1, with D perhaps TRBD2 (6 bases). V lost 5 bases and J lost 5, with 13 bases in between. This CDR3 region has 14 residues. Germline CDR1 is SGHVS and CDR2 is FQNEAQ. The CDR3 DNA reads TGTGCCAGCAGCCGCTCGACTAGAGACAATGAGCAGTTCTTC. Protein product: CASSRSTRDNEQFF.

This sequence joins TRBV20-1 and TRBJ2-5; the match to TRBD1 covers 10 bases. V lost 6 bases, J lost 1 base, and 14 bases stayed unmatched. This CDR3 is 17 amino acids long. Germline V lookup: CDR1 DFQATT, CDR2 SNEGSKA (reference sequence). The CDR3 protein is CSATWWGGQGVQETQYF. CDR3 DNA: TGCAGTGCGACCTGGTGGGGCGGACAGGGGGTCCAAGAGACCCAGTACTTC.

The chain carries TRBV12-3 or TRBV12-4 and TRBJ2-7; no clear D gene. Deletions cut 7 bases from V and 0 bases from J, with 13 bases between. The CDR3 sequence is 14 residues long. The CDR3 region is CASTFFLGSYEQYF. CDR3 nucleotide sequence: TGTGCCAGCACCTTTTTCTTAGGCTCCTACGAGCAGTACTTC.

There are a few counts of this clonotype. The genes are TRBV12-3 or TRBV12-4 and TRBJ1-2; D not resolved. This CDR3 spans 12 amino acids. V shed 3 bases and J shed 5 bases, with 7 bases lying between them. The CDR3 is CASSFHPYGYTF. CDR3 bases: TGTGCCAGCAGTTTCCATCCATATGGCTACACCTTC.

J is TRBJ2-7 and V is TRBV20-1; TRBD2 matches 8 bases. V gave up 3 bases and J gave up 2 bases; unmatched junction bases: 6. CDR3 length: 14 amino acids. Germline lookup yields CDR1 DFQATT and CDR2 SNEGSKA (reference sequence). The chain's CDR3 is CSARGLVDTYEQYF. The CDR3 nucleotides read TGCAGTGCTAGGGGACTAGTCGATACCTACGAGCAGTACTTC.

A few counts support this clonotype. The gene calls are TRBV12-3 or TRBV12-4 and TRBJ2-4, with 8 bases matching TRBD2. Gene TRBJ2-7 matches the end of the DNA better, so the J call may be wrong. The CDR3 is 18 residues long. The CDR3 spells CASSRKGAYGTRFFEQYF. DNA for the CDR3: TGTGCCAGCAGCCGAAAGGGTGCGTACGGGACTAGATTCTTCGAGCAGTACTTC.

V and J are TRBV6-2 or TRBV6-3 and TRBJ2-3; D is possibly TRBD2 (6 bases). The ends were cut back, 5 bases at V and 5 bases at J, with 17 bases in the middle. The CDR3 extends over 15 amino acids. Germline CDR1 and CDR2: MNHEY and SVGEGT. CDR3 nucleotides: TGTGCCAGCAGTCGCGGGGACCTGATAGGAGATACGCAGTATTTT. Translated: CASSRGDLIGDTQYF.

This clonotype has more than one count but fewer than ten. V and J are TRBV5-6 and TRBJ2-1, with TRBD2 matching over 12 bases. Trimming took 3 bases from V and 2 from J; bases not matched to a gene: 6. CDR1 and CDR2 from the germline V gene are SGHDT and YYEEEE. The CDR3 is 17 amino acids. CDR3 nucleotide sequence: TGTGCCAGCAGCTACATGACTAGCGGGGGCCCCTACAATGAGCAGTTCTTC. Translating it yields CASSYMTSGGPYNEQFF.

The chain is built from TRBV20-1 and TRBJ2-4, with TRBD2 matching over 8 bases. Germline lookup yields CDR1 DFQATT and CDR2 SNEGSKA (reference sequence). The CDR3 sequence is 13 residues long. Trimming cost V 3 bases and J 13 bases; bases outside gene matches: 11. CDR3 protein: CSARLAGYNEQYF. CDR3 DNA sequence: TGCAGTGCTAGGCTAGCGGGCTACAATGAGCAGTACTTC.

About this clonotype: A junction boundary mismatches the germline segment, possibly from a read error. The J gene is TRBJ2-1, the V gene TRBV27, with TRBD2 matching over 12 bases. Looked up from germline, CDR1 is MNHEY and CDR2 is SMNVEV (reference sequence). The CDR3 contains 18 residues. The DNA for the CDR3 is TGTTCCAGCTTCCTAACCCTTTCTAGCGGGGGGGTTTACAATGAGCAGTTCTTC. It translates to CSSFLTLSSGGVYNEQFF.

Many counts were recorded for this clonotype. The J gene is TRBJ2-3, the V gene TRBV20-1; TRBD2 matches at 9 bases. Germline CDR1 is DFQATT and CDR2 is SNEGSKA (reference sequence). This CDR3 region has 12 residues. The J segment lost 1 base and the V segment lost 7 bases, leaving 0 bases of the junction unmatched. Written as DNA, the CDR3 is TGCAGTGGCGGGGGGGGCACAGATACGCAGTATTTT. Translation: CSGGGGTDTQYF.

The chain employs TRBV11-2 and TRBJ1-2, with D unresolved. V lost 0 bases, J lost 5 bases, and 10 bases lay in between. The CDR3 is 14 residues long. The germline CDR1 and CDR2 sequences are SGHAT and FQNNGV. The CDR3 coding sequence is TGTGCCAGCAGCTTAGATAGCTCTGCGTATGGCTACACCTTC. The encoded protein is CASSLDSSAYGYTF. Full variable domain (rest looked up from reference TRBV11-2 and TRBJ1-2): EAGVAQSPRYKIIEKRQSVAFWCNPISGHATLYWYQQILGQGPKLLIQFQNNGVVDDSQLPKDRFSAERLKGVDSTLKIQPAKLEDSAVYLCASSLDSSAYGYTFGSGTRLTVV.

The chain has TRBV20-1 and TRBJ1-5; a possible D gene is TRBD1 (6 bases). This CDR3 spans 15 amino acids. Germline CDR1 reads DFQATT; CDR2 reads SNEGSKA (reference sequence). V shed 6 bases and J shed 1 base, with 16 bases lying between them. In nucleotides, the CDR3 is TGCAGTGCGTCCCCGGGAGGGGGGAGCAATCAGCCCCAGCATTTT. Protein: CSASPGGGSNQPQHF.